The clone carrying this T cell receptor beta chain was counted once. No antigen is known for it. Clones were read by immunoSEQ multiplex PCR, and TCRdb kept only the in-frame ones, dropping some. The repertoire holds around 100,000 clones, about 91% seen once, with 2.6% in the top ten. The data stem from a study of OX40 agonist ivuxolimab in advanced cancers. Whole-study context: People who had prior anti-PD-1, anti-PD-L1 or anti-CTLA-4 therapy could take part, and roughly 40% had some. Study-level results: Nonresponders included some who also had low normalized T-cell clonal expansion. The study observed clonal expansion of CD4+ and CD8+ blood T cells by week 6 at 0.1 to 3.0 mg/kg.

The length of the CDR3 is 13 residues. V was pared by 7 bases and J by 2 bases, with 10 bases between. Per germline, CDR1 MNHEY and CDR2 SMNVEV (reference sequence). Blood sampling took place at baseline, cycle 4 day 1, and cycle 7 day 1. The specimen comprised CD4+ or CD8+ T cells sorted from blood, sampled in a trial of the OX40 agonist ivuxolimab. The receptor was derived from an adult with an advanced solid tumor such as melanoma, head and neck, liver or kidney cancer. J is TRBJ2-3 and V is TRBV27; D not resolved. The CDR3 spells CASTHPATDTQYF. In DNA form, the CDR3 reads TGTGCCAGCACCCATCCGGCCACAGATACGCAGTATTTT.